This T cell receptor (beta chain) stems from a study of T cell repertoires and Cas9 in healthy adults. Study-wide context: Multi-effector potency, cytotoxicity and lineage were assessed in SpCas9-reactive CD4 and CD8 T cells. Whole-study findings and limits: Reportedly, SpCas9-reactive effector T cell proliferation and function were mitigated by SpCas9-reactive Tregs in vitro.

The CDR3 is 13 amino acids. The V and J ends lost 6 bases and 2 bases, in that order; junction bases with no gene match: 3. Germline CDR1 reads MNHNS; CDR2 reads SASEGT. This table comes from immunoSEQ multiplex PCR, and its TCRdb copy is limited to in-frame clones, with some not included. The sample has approximately 21,000 clones; 90% are singletons. With respect to this clone: Its cognate antigen is unknown.

The chain couples TRBV6-1 to TRBJ2-7, with TRBD1 matching over 8 bases. This TCR derives from a human donor in good health. Sequenced material: CD4+ effector T cells (CD127+, CD25-, CD137-, CD154-) from PBMCs; culture status not recorded. In nucleotides, the CDR3 is TGTGCCAGCAGAAGGACAGGGCCCTACGAGCAGTACTTC. Its protein product is CASRRTGPYEQYF.